Sequencing of this T cell receptor beta chain was carried out in a study of T cell responses to AZD1222 COVID-19 vaccine. Study-wide points: At baseline, seropositivity was found in only a handful of AZD1222 recipients. Unmutated variant regions are reportedly the target of nearly half of TCRs that are spike-specific. When two AZD1222 doses had been given, Spike-specific TCR breadth and depth rose. The repertoires were collected only after the peak T cell response.

Regarding this clone: Its antigen is currently unknown.

Clones were sequenced by immunoSEQ multiplex PCR, and TCRdb holds only the in-frame ones, with some missing. The sample has 95,000 to 100,000 clones; 86% are singletons. This CDR3 is 15 amino acids long. J gave up 6 bases and V 0 bases, and 4 bases lay outside the gene matches. In germline, CDR1 is LNHNV, CDR2 YYDKDF (reference sequence). This clonotype was obtained from an adult in good health. V is TRBV15 and J is TRBJ2-3, with 9 bases fitting TRBD1. The sequencing here drew on peripheral blood, taken on day 0 of AZD1222 vaccination. The CDR3 reads CATSREGQGTDTQYF. As DNA, the CDR3 is TGTGCCACCAGCAGAGAGGGACAGGGAACGGATACGCAGTATTTT.